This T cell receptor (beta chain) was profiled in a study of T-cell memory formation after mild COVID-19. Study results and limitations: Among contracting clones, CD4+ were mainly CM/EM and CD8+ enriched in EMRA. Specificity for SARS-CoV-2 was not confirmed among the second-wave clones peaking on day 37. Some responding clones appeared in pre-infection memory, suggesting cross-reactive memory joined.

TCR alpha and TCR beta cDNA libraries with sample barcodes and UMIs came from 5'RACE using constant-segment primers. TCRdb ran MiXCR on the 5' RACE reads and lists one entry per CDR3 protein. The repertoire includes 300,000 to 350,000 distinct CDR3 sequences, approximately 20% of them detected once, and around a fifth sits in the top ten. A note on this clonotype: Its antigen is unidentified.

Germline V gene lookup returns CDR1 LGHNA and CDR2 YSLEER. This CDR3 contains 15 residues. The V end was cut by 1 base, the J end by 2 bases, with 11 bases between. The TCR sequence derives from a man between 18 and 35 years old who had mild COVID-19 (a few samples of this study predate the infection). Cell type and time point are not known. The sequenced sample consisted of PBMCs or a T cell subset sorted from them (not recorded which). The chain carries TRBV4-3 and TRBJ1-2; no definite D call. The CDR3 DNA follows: TGCGCCAGCAGCCAAGTCCAGAACAACAACTATGGCTACACCTTC. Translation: CASSQVQNNNYGYTF.